This T cell receptor (beta chain) emerged from a study of CXCR3-negative and CXCR3-positive naive CD8 T cells. It was by 5' RACE with UMI labels that the TRB cDNA libraries were prepared. From its re-call of the 5' RACE reads, TCRdb lists each CDR3 protein once, without DNA. This listing includes around 10,000 distinct CDR3 sequences. This CDR3 has 15 residues. Germline V gene sequence: CDR1 SGHVS, CDR2 FNYEAQ. Study conclusions and caveats: Naive subsets were similarly diverse, while memory CD8+ repertoires were much less diverse.

As for this clonotype: Its antigen is as yet unknown.

Material for sequencing was naive CXCR3- CD8+ T cells from blood. Noted subset: CD45RO-CCR7+CD27+CD95- naive CD8+ T cells lacking CXCR3 (TNR3-). The TCR comes from a human donor in good health. Some clones in this sample may be carry-over from other donors' samples. The rearrangement links TRBV7-6 to TRBJ2-1; TCRdb proposes TRBD1, but this gene call is untestable without DNA. This chain's CDR3 is CASSPASGGQDEQFF. Full variable domain (missing parts from reference TRBV7-6 and TRBJ2-1): GAGVSQSPRYKVTKRGQDVALRCDPISGHVSLYWYRQALGQGPEFLTYFNYEAQQDKSGLPNDRFSAERPEGSISTLTIQRTEQRDSAMYRCASSPASGGQDEQFFGPGTRLTVL.